This T cell receptor (beta chain) was profiled in a study of T cells in tuberculosis. The data were produced by immunoSEQ multiplex PCR, yet TCRdb's version contains in-frame clones alone and is incomplete. The table includes about 34,000 clones, 93% detected once. Time point here: new active TB diagnosis, blood taken before or within 7 days of starting treatment. Confirmation came from sputum smear and/or culture positivity for M. tuberculosis. This CDR3 has 12 amino acids. CDR1 and CDR2 from the germline V gene are SGHNT and YENEEA. The V end lost 0 bases, the J end lost 9 bases, and 8 bases lay between the germline ends.

This sample comprised PBMCs, obtained at tuberculosis diagnosis. This chain links TRBV11-3 with TRBJ2-5; no firm D call. This TCR derives from an adult with tuberculosis. The CDR3 is CASSLDYGPQYF. The CDR3 DNA reads TGTGCCAGCAGCTTAGACTATGGTCCCCAGTACTTC.